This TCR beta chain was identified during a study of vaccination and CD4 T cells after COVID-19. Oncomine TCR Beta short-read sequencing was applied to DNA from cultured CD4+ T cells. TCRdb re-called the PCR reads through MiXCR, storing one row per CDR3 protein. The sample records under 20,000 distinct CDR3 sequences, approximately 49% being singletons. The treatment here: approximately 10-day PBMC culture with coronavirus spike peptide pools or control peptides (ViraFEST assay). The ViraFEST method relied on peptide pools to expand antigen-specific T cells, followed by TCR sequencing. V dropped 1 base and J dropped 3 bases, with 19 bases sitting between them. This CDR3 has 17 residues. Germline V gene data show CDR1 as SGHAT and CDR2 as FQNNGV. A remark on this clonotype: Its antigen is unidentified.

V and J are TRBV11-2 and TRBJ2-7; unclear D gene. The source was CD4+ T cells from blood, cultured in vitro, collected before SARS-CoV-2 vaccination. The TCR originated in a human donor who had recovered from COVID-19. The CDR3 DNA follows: TGTGCCAGCAGCTTAGCAGGATCCCCGAAGGGAATCTACGAGCAGTACTTC. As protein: CASSLAGSPKGIYEQYF.